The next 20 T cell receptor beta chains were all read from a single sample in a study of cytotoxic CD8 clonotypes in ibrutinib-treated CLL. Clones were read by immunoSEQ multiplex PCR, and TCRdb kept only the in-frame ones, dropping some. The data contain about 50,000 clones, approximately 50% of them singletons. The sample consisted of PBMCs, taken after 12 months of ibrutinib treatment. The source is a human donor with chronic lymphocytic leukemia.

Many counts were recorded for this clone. Written as DNA, the CDR3 is TGTGCCAGCGGGGGGACTAGCGGGCCACCCTACGAGCAGTACTTC. Its protein product is CASGGTSGPPYEQYF. V and J are TRBV7-8 and TRBJ2-7; 12 nucleotides match TRBD2. This CDR3 is built from 15 residues. Germline V gene sequence: CDR1 SGHVS, CDR2 FQNEAQ. With V trimmed by 8 bases and J by 2 bases, 7 bases remained unmatched.

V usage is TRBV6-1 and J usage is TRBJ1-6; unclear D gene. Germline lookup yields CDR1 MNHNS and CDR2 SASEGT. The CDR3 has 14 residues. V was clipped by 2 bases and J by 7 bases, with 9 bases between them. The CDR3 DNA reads TGTGCCAGCAGTGAAAAGGGTAGGAATTCACCCCTCCACTTT. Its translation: CASSEKGRNSPLHF.

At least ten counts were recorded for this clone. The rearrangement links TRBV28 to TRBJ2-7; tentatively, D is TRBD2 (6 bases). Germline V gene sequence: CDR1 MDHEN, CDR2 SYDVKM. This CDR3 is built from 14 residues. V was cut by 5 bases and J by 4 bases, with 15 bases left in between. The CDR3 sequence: CASSQGGRGYEQYF. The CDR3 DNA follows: TGTGCCAGCAGTCAAGGAGGGAGAGGGTACGAGCAGTACTTC.

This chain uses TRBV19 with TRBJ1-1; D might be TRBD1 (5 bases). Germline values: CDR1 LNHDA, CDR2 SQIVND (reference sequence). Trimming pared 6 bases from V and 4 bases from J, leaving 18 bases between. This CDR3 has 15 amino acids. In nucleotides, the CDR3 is TGTGCCAGTAGCCTCCCCGGGGGGGAGAGCACTGAAGCTTTCTTT. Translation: CASSLPGGESTEAFF.

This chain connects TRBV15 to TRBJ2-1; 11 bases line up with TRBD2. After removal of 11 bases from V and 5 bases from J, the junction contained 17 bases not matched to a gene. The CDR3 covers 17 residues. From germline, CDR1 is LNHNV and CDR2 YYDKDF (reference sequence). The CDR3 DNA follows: TGTGCCTCGAGCGGGCCAGGGGGGACTAGCGGACACAATGAGCAGTTCTTC. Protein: CASSGPGGTSGHNEQFF.

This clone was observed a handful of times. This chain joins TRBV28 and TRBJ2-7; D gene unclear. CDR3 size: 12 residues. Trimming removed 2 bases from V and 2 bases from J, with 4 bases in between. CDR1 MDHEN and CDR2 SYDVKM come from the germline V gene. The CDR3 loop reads CASSLLAYEQYF. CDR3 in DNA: TGTGCCAGCAGTTTACTAGCCTACGAGCAGTACTTC.

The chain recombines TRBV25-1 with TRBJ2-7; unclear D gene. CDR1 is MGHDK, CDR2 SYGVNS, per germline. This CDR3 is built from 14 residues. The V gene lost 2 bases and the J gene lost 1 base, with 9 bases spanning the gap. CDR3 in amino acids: CASSEGLYSYEQYF. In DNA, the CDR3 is TGTGCCAGCAGTGAAGGGTTATATTCCTACGAGCAGTACTTC.

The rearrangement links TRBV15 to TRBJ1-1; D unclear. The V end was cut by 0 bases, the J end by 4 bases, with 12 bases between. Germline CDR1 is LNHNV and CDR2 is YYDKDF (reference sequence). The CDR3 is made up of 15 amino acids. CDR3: CATSREKGGSTEAFF. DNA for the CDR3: TGTGCCACCAGCAGAGAAAAAGGCGGTAGCACTGAAGCTTTCTTT.

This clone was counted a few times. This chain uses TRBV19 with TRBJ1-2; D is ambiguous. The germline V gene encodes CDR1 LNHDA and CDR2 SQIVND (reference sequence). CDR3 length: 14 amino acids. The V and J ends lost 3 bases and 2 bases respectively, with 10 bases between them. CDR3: CASSIRTGNYGYTF. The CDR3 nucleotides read TGTGCCAGTAGTATCCGGACGGGGAACTATGGCTACACCTTC.

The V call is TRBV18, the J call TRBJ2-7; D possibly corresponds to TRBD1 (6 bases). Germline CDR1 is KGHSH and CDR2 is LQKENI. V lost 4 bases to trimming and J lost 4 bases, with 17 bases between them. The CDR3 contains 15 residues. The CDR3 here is CASSQSRGANYEQYF. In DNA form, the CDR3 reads TGTGCCAGCTCACAGTCCAGGGGTGCCAATTACGAGCAGTACTTC.

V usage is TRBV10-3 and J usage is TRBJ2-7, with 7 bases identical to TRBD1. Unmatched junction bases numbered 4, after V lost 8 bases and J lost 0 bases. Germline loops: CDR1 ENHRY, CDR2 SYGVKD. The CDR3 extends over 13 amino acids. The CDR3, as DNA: TGTGCCATCGAGGGGGCGGGCTCCTACGAGCAGTACTTC. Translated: CAIEGAGSYEQYF.

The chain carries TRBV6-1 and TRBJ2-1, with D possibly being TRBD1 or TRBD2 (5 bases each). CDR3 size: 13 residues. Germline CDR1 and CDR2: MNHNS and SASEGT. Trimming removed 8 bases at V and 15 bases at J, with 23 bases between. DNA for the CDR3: TGTGCCAGCGGGGCTAGCTTAGAGTTACGAAGGTTCTTC. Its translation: CASGASLELRRFF.

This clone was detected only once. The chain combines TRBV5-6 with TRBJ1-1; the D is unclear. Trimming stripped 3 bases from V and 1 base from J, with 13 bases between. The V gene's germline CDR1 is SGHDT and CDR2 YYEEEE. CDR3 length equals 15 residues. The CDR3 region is CASSSLGDGNTEAFF. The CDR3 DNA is TGTGCCAGCAGCTCCCTTGGGGATGGGAACACTGAAGCTTTCTTT.

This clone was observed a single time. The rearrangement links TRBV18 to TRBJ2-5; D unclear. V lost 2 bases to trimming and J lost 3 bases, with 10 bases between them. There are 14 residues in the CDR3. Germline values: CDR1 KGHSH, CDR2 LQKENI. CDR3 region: CASSPSGFEETQYF. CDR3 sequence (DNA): TGTGCCAGCTCACCAAGTGGTTTCGAAGAGACCCAGTACTTC.

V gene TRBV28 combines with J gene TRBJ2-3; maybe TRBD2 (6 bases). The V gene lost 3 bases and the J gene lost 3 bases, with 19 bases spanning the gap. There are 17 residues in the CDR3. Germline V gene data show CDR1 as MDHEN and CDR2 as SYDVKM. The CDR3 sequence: CASSLSAGLTLTDTQYF. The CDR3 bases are TGTGCCAGCAGTTTGTCCGCGGGGCTCACGTTGACAGATACGCAGTATTTT.

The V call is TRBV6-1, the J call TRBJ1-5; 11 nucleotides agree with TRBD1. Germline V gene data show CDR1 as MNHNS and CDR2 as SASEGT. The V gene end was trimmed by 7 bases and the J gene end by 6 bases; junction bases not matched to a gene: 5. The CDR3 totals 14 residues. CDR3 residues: CASMVGTGGQPQHF. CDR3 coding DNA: TGTGCCAGCATGGTCGGGACAGGGGGTCAGCCCCAGCATTTT.

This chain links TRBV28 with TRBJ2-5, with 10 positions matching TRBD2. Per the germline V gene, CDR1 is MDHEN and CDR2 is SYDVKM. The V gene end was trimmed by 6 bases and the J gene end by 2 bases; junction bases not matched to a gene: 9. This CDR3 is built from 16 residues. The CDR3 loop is CASRDLAGVGQETQYF. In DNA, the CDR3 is TGTGCCAGCAGAGATCTAGCGGGAGTAGGGCAAGAGACCCAGTACTTC. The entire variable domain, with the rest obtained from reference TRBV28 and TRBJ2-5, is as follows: DVKVTQSSRYLVKRTGEKVFLECVQDMDHENMFWYRQDPGLGLRLIYFSYDVKMKEKGDIPEGYSVSREKKERFSLILESASTNQTSMYLCASRDLAGVGQETQYFGPGTRLLVL.

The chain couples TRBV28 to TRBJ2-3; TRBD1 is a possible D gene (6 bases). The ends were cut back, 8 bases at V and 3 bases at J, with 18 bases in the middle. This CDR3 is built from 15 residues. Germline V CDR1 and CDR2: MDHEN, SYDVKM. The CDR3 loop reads CASGRTGSGTDTQYF. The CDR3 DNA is TGTGCCAGCGGCCGAACAGGGTCGGGTACAGATACGCAGTATTTT.

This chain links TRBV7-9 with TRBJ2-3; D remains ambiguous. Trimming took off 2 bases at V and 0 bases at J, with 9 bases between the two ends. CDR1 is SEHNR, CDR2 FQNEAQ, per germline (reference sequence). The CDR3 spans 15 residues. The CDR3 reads CASSLRGRSTDTQYF. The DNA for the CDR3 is TGTGCCAGCAGCTTACGCGGACGTAGCACAGATACGCAGTATTTT.

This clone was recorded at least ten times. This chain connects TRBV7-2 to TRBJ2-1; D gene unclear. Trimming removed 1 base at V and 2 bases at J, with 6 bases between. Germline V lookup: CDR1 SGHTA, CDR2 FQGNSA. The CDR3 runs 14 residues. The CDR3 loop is CASSLGGTYNEQFF. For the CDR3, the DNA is TGTGCCAGCAGCTTAGGGGGAACCTACAATGAGCAGTTCTTC.